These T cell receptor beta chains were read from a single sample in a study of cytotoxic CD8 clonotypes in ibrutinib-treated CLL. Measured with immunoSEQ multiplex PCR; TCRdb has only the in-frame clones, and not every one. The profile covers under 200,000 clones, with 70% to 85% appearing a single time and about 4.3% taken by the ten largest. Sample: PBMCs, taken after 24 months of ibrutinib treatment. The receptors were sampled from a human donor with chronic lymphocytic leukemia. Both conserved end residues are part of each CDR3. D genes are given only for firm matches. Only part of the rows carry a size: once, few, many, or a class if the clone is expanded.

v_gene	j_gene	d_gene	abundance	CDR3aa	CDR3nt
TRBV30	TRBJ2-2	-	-	CAWSVVPNTGELFF	TGTGCCTGGAGTGTAGTCCCCAACACCGGGGAGCTGTTTTTT
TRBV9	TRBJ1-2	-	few	CASSVGRYTF	TGTGCCAGCAGCGTAGGTCGCTACACCTTC
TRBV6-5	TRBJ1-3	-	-	CASSATGAAGNTIYF	TGTGCCAGTTCTGCGACAGGAGCTGCTGGAAACACCATATATTTT
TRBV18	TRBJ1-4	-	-	CASSKGSLNEKLFF	TGTGCCAGCTCTAAGGGTAGCCTTAATGAAAAACTGTTTTTT
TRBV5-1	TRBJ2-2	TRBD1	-	CASSFSGTGATGELFF	TGCGCCAGCAGCTTCTCCGGGACAGGGGCCACCGGGGAGCTGTTTTTT
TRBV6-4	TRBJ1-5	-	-	CASSPNQPQHF	TGTGCCAGCAGTCCGAATCAGCCCCAGCATTTT
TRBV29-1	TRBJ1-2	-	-	CSAPSGGDYGYTF	TGCAGCGCCCCCTCCGGTGGAGATTATGGCTACACCTTC
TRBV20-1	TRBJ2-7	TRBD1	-	CSAQDRGQIPF	TGCAGTGCCCAGGACAGGGGGCAAATTCCTTTC
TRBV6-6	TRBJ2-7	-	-	CASRGDGGSYEQYF	TGTGCCAGCAGGGGGGACGGAGGGTCCTACGAGCAGTACTTC
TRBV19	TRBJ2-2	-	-	CASSIGGGIITGELFF	TGTGCCAGTAGTATCGGGGGCGGGATCATCACCGGGGAGCTGTTTTTT
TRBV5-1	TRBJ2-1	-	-	CASSFGRRYNEQFF	TGCGCCAGCAGCTTTGGACGCCGTTACAATGAGCAGTTCTTC
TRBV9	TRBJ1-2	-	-	CASSVLDYGYTF	TGTGCCAGCAGCGTATTGGACTATGGCTACACCTTC
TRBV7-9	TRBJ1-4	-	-	CASSLPTRGTLGANEKLFF	TGTGCCAGCAGCTTACCCACCCGGGGGACGCTAGGAGCTAATGAAAAACTGTTTTTT
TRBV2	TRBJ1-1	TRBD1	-	CASSAEGATEAFF	TGTGCCAGCAGTGCAGAGGGGGCCACTGAAGCTTTCTTT
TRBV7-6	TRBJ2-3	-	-	CASSRGVDTQYF	TGTGCCAGCAGCCGAGGGGTAGACACGCAGTATTTT
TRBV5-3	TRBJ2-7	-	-	CASSTTGTDEQYF	TGTGCCAGCAGCACAACCGGGACCGACGAGCAGTACTTC
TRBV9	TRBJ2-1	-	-	CASSVVAGYSYNEQFF	TGTGCCAGCAGCGTTGTTGCGGGATACTCCTACAATGAGCAGTTCTTC
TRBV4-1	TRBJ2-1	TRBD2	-	CASSQARLAGRSSYNEQFF	TGCGCCAGCAGCCAAGCCAGACTAGCGGGAAGGAGCTCCTACAATGAGCAGTTCTTC
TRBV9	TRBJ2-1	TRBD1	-	CASSARDRGYNEQFF	TGTGCCAGCAGCGCCCGGGACAGGGGGTACAATGAGCAGTTCTTC
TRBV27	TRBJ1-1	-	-	CASTKGLGVREAFF	TGTGCCAGCACCAAGGGGTTAGGGGTTAGGGAGGCTTTCTTT
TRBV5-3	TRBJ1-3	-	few	CARSPRTERNTIYF	TGTGCCAGAAGCCCTAGGACGGAGCGAAACACCATATATTTT
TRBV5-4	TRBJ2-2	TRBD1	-	CASSTGTGRGTGELFF	TGTGCCAGCAGCACCGGGACAGGGCGCGGCACCGGGGAGCTGTTTTTT
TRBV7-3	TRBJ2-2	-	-	CASSSTPQGLRTGELFF	TGTGCCAGCAGCTCCACCCCACAGGGATTGCGAACCGGGGAGCTGTTTTTT
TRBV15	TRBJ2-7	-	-	CATSRDNEQYF	TGTGCCACCAGCAGAGATAACGAGCAGTACTTC
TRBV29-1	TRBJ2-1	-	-	CSVELQGHNEQFF	TGCAGCGTTGAGTTACAGGGACACAATGAGCAGTTCTTC
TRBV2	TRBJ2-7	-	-	CASSNAGTEQYF	TGTGCCAGCAGTAACGCCGGGACGGAACAGTACTTC
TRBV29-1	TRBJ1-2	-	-	CSVVTGWSNYGYTF	TGCAGCGTTGTAACCGGGTGGTCTAACTATGGCTACACCTTC
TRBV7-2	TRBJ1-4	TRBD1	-	CASSNRDRRGEKLFF	TGTGCCAGCAGCAACCGGGACAGGAGGGGTGAAAAACTGTTTTTT
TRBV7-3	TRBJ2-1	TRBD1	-	CASSFYRDRGRDEQFF	TGTGCCAGCAGCTTTTACCGGGACAGGGGGCGGGATGAGCAGTTCTTC
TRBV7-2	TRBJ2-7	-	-	CASSLTDFSYEQYF	TGTGCCAGCAGCTTAACCGACTTCTCCTACGAGCAGTACTTC
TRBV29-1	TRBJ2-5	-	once	CSVVDIETQYF	TGCAGCGTTGTTGATATTGAGACCCAGTACTTC
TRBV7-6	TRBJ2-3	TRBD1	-	CASSLGQPTDTQYF	TGTGCCAGCAGCTTGGGACAGCCCACAGATACGCAGTATTTT
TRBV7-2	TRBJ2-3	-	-	CASGQSTDTQYF	TGTGCCTCCGGACAGAGCACAGATACGCAGTATTTT
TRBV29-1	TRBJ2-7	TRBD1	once	CSVKTGAAGYEQYF	TGCAGCGTTAAAACAGGGGCGGCTGGCTACGAGCAGTACTTC
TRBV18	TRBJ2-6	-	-	CASSPAGANVLTF	TGTGCCAGCTCGCCAGCTGGGGCCAACGTCCTGACTTTC
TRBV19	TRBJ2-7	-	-	CATSRDTSYEQYF	TGTGCCACCTCCCGGGACACGTCCTACGAGCAGTACTTC
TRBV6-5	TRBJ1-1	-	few	CASRGTGNTEAFF	TGTGCCAGCAGAGGGACGGGGAACACTGAAGCTTTCTTT
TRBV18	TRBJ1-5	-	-	CASSPMGRGGNQPQHF	TGTGCCAGCTCACCGATGGGCCGGGGAGGCAATCAGCCCCAGCATTTT
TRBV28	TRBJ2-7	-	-	CASSQLHYEQYF	TGTGCCAGCAGTCAACTCCACTACGAGCAGTACTTC
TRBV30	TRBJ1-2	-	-	CAGGRSLANYGYTF	TGTGCCGGAGGGCGGTCCCTCGCTAACTATGGCTACACCTTC
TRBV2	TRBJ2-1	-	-	CASGWVQGGRQFF	TGTGCCAGCGGATGGGTGCAGGGTGGTCGGCAGTTCTTC
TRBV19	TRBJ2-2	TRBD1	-	CASSIGQGPNTGELFF	TGTGCCAGTAGTATAGGACAGGGACCGAACACCGGGGAGCTGTTTTTT
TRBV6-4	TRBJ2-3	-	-	CASSDGSTDTQYF	TGTGCCAGCAGTGACGGGAGCACGGATACGCAGTATTTT
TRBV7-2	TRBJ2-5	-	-	CASSPGRRLYQETQYF	TGTGCCAGCAGCCCAGGACGGAGACTTTACCAAGAGACCCAGTACTTC
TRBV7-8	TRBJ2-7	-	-	CASRIATFSYEQYF	TGTGCCAGCCGAATAGCGACGTTCTCCTACGAGCAGTACTTC